These 32 T cell receptor beta chains were sequenced from one sample in a study of T cells in Graves' hyperthyroidism and ophthalmopathy. The CDR3 regions of TCR beta were amplified from RNA transcripts. HTBI primers were used for first-round RT-PCR of the TCR CDR3. One entry per CDR3 protein, called by TCRdb with MiXCR from the multiplex PCR reads. Of approximately 600,000 distinct CDR3 sequences in the sample, about a sixth were seen once. Material for sequencing was blood. Receptors originate from a woman under 40 with Graves' hyperthyroidism.

The rearrangement links TRBV19 to TRBJ2-5; 7 nucleotides align to TRBD1. The V gene's germline CDR1 is LNHDA and CDR2 SQIVND (reference sequence). With 5 bases clipped from V and 2 bases from J, the junction kept 8 bases outside the gene matches. The CDR3 sequence is 15 residues long. CDR3 sequence: CASSVWTGEQETQYF. The CDR3 DNA reads TGTGCCAGTAGTGTTTGGACAGGAGAGCAAGAGACCCAGTACTTC.

This clonotype was detected only a few times. The chain joins TRBV12-3 or TRBV12-4 to TRBJ2-1; no definite D call. The CDR3 is made up of 12 amino acids. The germline V and J ends were trimmed by 2 bases and 9 bases, with 8 bases remaining between them. The CDR3, as DNA: TGTGCCAGCAGTTTATCAATAGCTGAGCAGTTCTTC. Its translation: CASSLSIAEQFF.

The chain joins TRBV30 to TRBJ2-1; 10 positions agree with TRBD2. Germline V gene lookup returns CDR1 GTSNPN and CDR2 SVGIG (reference sequence). The CDR3 spans 15 residues. Trimming at V came to 5 bases and at J to 4 bases, leaving 8 bases not matched to a gene. The CDR3 protein is CAWCHGLAEYNEQFF. CDR3 DNA: TGTGCCTGGTGTCACGGACTAGCGGAGTACAATGAGCAGTTCTTC.

This clonotype was seen more than once but under ten times. The chain is built from TRBV4-1 and TRBJ1-5, with D possibly being TRBD1 (5 bases). Per the germline V gene, CDR1 is MGHRA and CDR2 is YSYEKL. V dropped 1 base and J dropped 4 bases, with 11 bases sitting between them. The length of the CDR3 is 15 residues. The CDR3 nucleotides are TGCGCCAGCAGCCAAGTGGACAAAAAAAATCAGCCCCAGCATTTT. Translated, it gives CASSQVDKKNQPQHF.

The chain recombines TRBV20-1 with TRBJ2-3, with 11 positions matching TRBD2. The CDR3 sequence is 16 residues long. Germline-derived CDR1 and CDR2 are DFQATT and SNEGSKA (reference sequence). The V and J ends lost 6 bases and 4 bases, in that order; junction bases with no gene match: 12. In nucleotides, the CDR3 is TGCAGTGCAAACGCCGATAGCGGGAGGGCTTCAGATACGCAGTATTTT. The encoded protein is CSANADSGRASDTQYF.

This clonotype was detected ten times or more. V usage is TRBV20-1 and J usage is TRBJ1-1; D is unclear. V dropped 5 bases and J dropped 4 bases, with 11 bases sitting between them. Germline CDR1 reads DFQATT; CDR2 reads SNEGSKA (reference sequence). This CDR3 spans 12 amino acids. The CDR3 spells CSARVSPTEAFF. CDR3 DNA sequence: TGCAGTGCTCGGGTCTCTCCCACTGAAGCTTTCTTT.

This clonotype was observed at least ten times. The chain has TRBV3-1 and TRBJ1-3, with D perhaps matching TRBD1 (5 bases). Per the germline V gene, CDR1 is LGHDT and CDR2 is YNNKEL (reference sequence). The CDR3 has 15 amino acids. Deletions cut 0 bases from V and 8 bases from J, with 14 bases between. CDR3 bases: TGTGCCAGCAGCCAAGAAGGGACCGATCCTGACACCATATATTTT. It specifies CASSQEGTDPDTIYF.

This clonotype was seen repeatedly, ten times or more. The gene calls are TRBV18 and TRBJ2-5, with D perhaps TRBD1 (6 bases). Germline CDR1 KGHSH, CDR2 LQKENI. The CDR3 consists of 15 residues. V was clipped by 1 base and J by 2 bases, with 11 bases between them. The CDR3 loop is CASSPLRTAQETQYF. The CDR3 DNA reads TGTGCCAGCTCACCACTCCGGACAGCTCAAGAGACCCAGTACTTC.

This clonotype was counted ten times or more. The chain is built from TRBV27 and TRBJ2-7, with 7 bases aligning to TRBD2. Germline V gene data show CDR1 as MNHEY and CDR2 as SMNVEV (reference sequence). CDR3 length: 16 residues. V was pared by 6 bases and J by 4 bases, with 15 bases of the junction left unmatched. The CDR3 loop reads CASSQALAVFGYEQYF. DNA for the CDR3: TGTGCCAGCAGCCAGGCTCTAGCGGTCTTCGGGTACGAGCAGTACTTC.

In this sample, this clonotype turned up a few times. The rearrangement uses TRBV6-2 or TRBV6-3 and TRBJ2-7; D unclear. The ends were cut back, 6 bases at V and 8 bases at J, with 8 bases in the middle. There are 10 residues in the CDR3. CDR1 is MNHEY and CDR2 is SVGEGT in the germline V gene. CDR3 residues: CASRGEKQYF. The CDR3 DNA reads as TGTGCCAGCAGAGGAGAAAAGCAGTACTTC.

Turning to this clonotype: A single base separates this from a much larger clone, so it may be a read error. The CDR3 region has the DNA TGTGCCAGCAGTCGCACGGGACACACAGTGAACCAGCCCCAGCATTTT. Protein product: CASSRTGHTVNQPQHF. V and J are TRBV2 and TRBJ1-5; D might be TRBD1 (6 bases). The CDR3 extends over 16 amino acids. Germline V gene lookup returns CDR1 SNHLY and CDR2 FYNNEI. The V end was cut by 5 bases, the J end by 7 bases, with 21 bases between.

This clonotype was counted at least ten times. V usage is TRBV3-1 and J usage is TRBJ2-5; D is uncertain. Germline-derived CDR1 and CDR2 are LGHDT and YNNKEL (reference sequence). Trimming cost V 1 base and J 2 bases, with 11 bases left between them. There are 15 residues in the CDR3. The CDR3 loop is CASSQVAVGQETQYF. CDR3 nucleotides: TGTGCCAGCAGCCAAGTGGCGGTGGGGCAAGAGACCCAGTACTTC.

The rearrangement joins TRBV29-1 to TRBJ2-7; D assignment may be TRBD1 or TRBD2 (5 bases each). Germline V CDR1 and CDR2: SQVTM, ANQGSEA. The CDR3 is 13 residues long. V dropped 3 bases and J dropped 3 bases, with 12 bases sitting between them. The CDR3 reads CSVEGETGYEQYF. The DNA of the CDR3 is TGCAGCGTTGAGGGGGAGACTGGCTACGAGCAGTACTTC.

The chain couples TRBV20-1 to TRBJ2-3, with 9 bases fitting TRBD1. Germline V lookup: CDR1 DFQATT, CDR2 SNEGSKA (reference sequence). The length of the CDR3 is 16 residues. V gave up 0 bases and J gave up 4 bases; unmatched junction bases: 8. The CDR3, as DNA: TGCAGTGCTAGAGATCCTACAGGGGGCATTGCAGATACGCAGTATTTT. This sequence encodes CSARDPTGGIADTQYF.

Many counts were recorded for this clonotype. This chain uses TRBV28 with TRBJ1-5; TRBD1 is a possible D gene (6 bases). The germline CDR1 and CDR2 sequences are MDHEN and SYDVKM. The CDR3 runs to 15 residues. The V and J ends lost 8 bases and 0 bases respectively, with 14 bases between them. The DNA for the CDR3 is TGTGCCAGCGGTCCGGGACAATCTAGCAATCAGCCCCAGCATTTT. Encoded protein: CASGPGQSSNQPQHF.

In its sample, this clonotype was seen once. Being one base from a much bigger clone, this may be a read error. The gene calls are TRBV20-1 and TRBJ2-1, with 11 bases that match TRBD2. The J call may be in error: the DNA end matches TRBJ2-7 better. The length of the CDR3 is 13 residues. Germline loops: CDR1 DFQATT, CDR2 SNEGSKA (reference sequence). The CDR3 bases are TGCAGTGCTAGGAGACTAGCGGGAAATGAGCAGTACTTC. Translation: CSARRLAGNEQYF.

This clonotype occurred a few times. V is TRBV14 and J is TRBJ1-4, with 7 bases lining up with TRBD1. Looked up from germline, CDR1 is SGHDN and CDR2 is FVKESK. V dropped 4 bases and J dropped 8; count of bases not matched to a gene: 10. The CDR3 has 15 amino acids. The CDR3 protein is CASSRRTGGAEKLFF. The CDR3 DNA reads as TGTGCCAGCAGCCGCAGGACAGGAGGAGCGGAAAAACTGTTTTTT.

Ten or more counts support this clonotype. The chain uses TRBV7-8 and TRBJ2-5; D remains ambiguous. CDR3 length: 14 residues. V lost 1 base and J 3 bases, leaving 9 bases between the germline ends. Germline CDR1 is SGHVS and CDR2 is FQNEAQ. This CDR3 reads CASSLGFGEETQYF. The CDR3 DNA sequence: TGTGCCAGCAGCTTAGGTTTTGGGGAAGAGACCCAGTACTTC.

Here the CDR3 reads CASSVAGGPEDTQYF. In DNA, the CDR3 is TGCGCCAGCAGTGTAGCGGGAGGGCCCGAAGATACGCAGTATTTT. V gene TRBV10-2 combines with J gene TRBJ2-3, with TRBD2 matching 11 bases. Trimming took 4 bases from V and 5 from J; bases not matched to a gene: 5. CDR3 length: 15 residues. Germline loops: CDR1 WSHSY, CDR2 SAAADI.

This clonotype was detected only a few times. V is TRBV29-1 and J is TRBJ1-1; D call uncertain. Germline V gives CDR1 SQVTM, CDR2 ANQGSEA. The CDR3 length is 10 residues. Trimming left V 6 bases short and J 7 bases short, with 9 bases between. Here the CDR3 reads CSVWWSEAFF. In nucleotides, the CDR3 is TGCAGCGTCTGGTGGAGTGAAGCTTTCTTT.

This clonotype showed up many times. This sequence joins TRBV12-3 or TRBV12-4 and TRBJ1-5; D not resolved. Trimming removed 2 bases from V and 2 bases from J, with 13 bases in between. The CDR3 is 16 amino acids. CDR3 sequence: CASSLLEGGGNQPQHF. CDR3 DNA sequence: TGTGCCAGCAGTTTACTTGAGGGTGGCGGCAATCAGCCCCAGCATTTT.

The chain joins TRBV19 to TRBJ2-1; D gene unclear. Germline assignment: CDR1 LNHDA and CDR2 SQIVND (reference sequence). V was cut by 3 bases and J by 3 bases, with 6 bases left in between. CDR3 length: 13 residues. The CDR3 DNA reads TGTGCCAGTAGTATTTTCGTCTACAATGAGCAGTTCTTC. It yields the protein CASSIFVYNEQFF. The full variable domain, completed using reference TRBV19 and TRBJ2-1, is DGGITQSPKYLFRKEGQNVTLSCEQNLNHDAMYWYRQDPGQGLRLIYYSQIVNDFQKGDIAEGYSVSREKKESFPLTVTSAQKNPTAFYLCASSIFVYNEQFFGPGTRLTVL.

A remark on this clonotype: Germline and junction disagree at one end, which may indicate a read error. J is TRBJ2-5 and V is TRBV5-1, with a weak D call TRBD2 (6 bases). CDR1 is SGHRS and CDR2 is YFSETQ in the germline V gene. This CDR3 contains 14 residues. The CDR3 region has the DNA TGCGCCGGCAGCGCTGGGGGGAGCGAGGAGACCCAGTACTTC. This sequence encodes CAGSAGGSEETQYF.

This sequence joins TRBV5-1 and TRBJ2-7, with TRBD2 identical over 8 bases. The junction had 8 bases not matched to a gene; V was cut back by 4 bases and J by 5 bases. This CDR3 has 14 amino acids. From germline, CDR1 is SGHRS and CDR2 YFSETQ. The CDR3 is CASSPRGGGDEQYF. CDR3 nucleotide sequence: TGCGCCAGCAGCCCCCGGGGGGGTGGGGACGAGCAGTACTTC. The variable domain in full, with the rest retrieved from reference TRBV5-1 and TRBJ2-7, is KAGVTQTPRYLIKTRGQQVTLSCSPISGHRSVSWYQQTPGQGLQFLFEYFSETQRNKGNFPGRFSGRQFSNSRSEMNVSTLELGDSALYLCASSPRGGGDEQYFGPGTRLTVT.

This clonotype was found a few times. A much larger clone sits a single nucleotide away, making a read error possible. V and J are TRBV6-2 or TRBV6-3 and TRBJ1-1; D gene unclear. The CDR3 runs to 14 residues. Germline loops: CDR1 MNHEY, CDR2 SVGEGT. The CDR3 region is CAGSTSHLNTEAFF. CDR3 nucleotides: TGTGCCGGCAGTACCTCCCACCTGAACACTGAAGCTTTCTTT.

This clonotype showed up many times. The rearrangement uses TRBV6-1 and TRBJ1-2; D is undetermined. The V and J ends lost 7 bases and 4 bases respectively, with 13 bases between them. CDR1 and CDR2 (germline): MNHNS, SASEGT. CDR3 length: 13 residues. The CDR3 reads CASMDLPLYGYTF. The CDR3, as DNA: TGTGCCAGCATGGACCTGCCCCTCTATGGCTACACCTTC.

In its sample, this clonotype was seen many times. The J gene is TRBJ2-1, the V gene TRBV12-5, with D unclear. The CDR3 has 11 residues. Germline CDR1 reads LGHNT; CDR2 reads FRNRAP. Trimming shortened V by 0 bases and J by 8 bases, and 2 bases separated the two germline ends. The DNA of the CDR3 is TGTGCTAGTGGTTTGGTCCATGAGCAGTTCTTC. This gives the protein CASGLVHEQFF.

This clonotype was counted at least ten times. The rearrangement uses TRBV7-9 and TRBJ1-1, with 8 nucleotides matching TRBD1. The trim removed 4 bases at V and 1 base at J, leaving 2 bases unmatched. The V gene's germline CDR1 is SEHNR and CDR2 FQNEAQ (reference sequence). The CDR3 covers 14 residues. CDR3: CASSSRGRNTEAFF. CDR3 DNA sequence: TGTGCCAGCAGCTCCAGGGGGCGGAACACTGAAGCTTTCTTT.

Regarding this clonotype: A much larger clone differs from this one at a single base, so this may be a read error. The chain couples TRBV7-2 to TRBJ1-4, with D perhaps TRBD1 (5 bases). This CDR3 is built from 13 residues. Germline values: CDR1 SGHTA, CDR2 FQGNSA. CDR3 residues: CASSVHRNEKLVF. Written as DNA, the CDR3 is TGTGCCAGCAGCGTACACAGGAATGAAAAACTGGTTTTT.

This clonotype was observed at least ten times. This chain connects TRBV27 to TRBJ2-7; 12 bases align to TRBD1. CDR1 MNHEY and CDR2 SMNVEV come from the germline V gene (reference sequence). CDR3 length: 16 residues. Germline trimming cut 4 bases from V and 0 bases from J; bases unmatched to any gene: 4. DNA for the CDR3: TGTGCCAGCAGTTGGGGACAGGGGGCTTCCTCCTACGAGCAGTACTTC. It is translated as CASSWGQGASSYEQYF.

This clonotype has a count of ten or more. V gene TRBV7-9 combines with J gene TRBJ2-3; 9 bases agree with TRBD2. V was clipped by 5 bases and J by 0 bases; unmatched bases: 3. Looked up from germline, CDR1 is SEHNR and CDR2 is FQNEAQ (reference sequence). The CDR3 spans 15 residues. This CDR3 is CASSPGLASTDTQYF. The CDR3 DNA sequence: TGTGCCAGCAGCCCAGGACTAGCGAGCACAGATACGCAGTATTTT.

This clonotype was seen repeatedly, ten times or more. The rearrangement uses TRBV6-5 and TRBJ2-1, with D perhaps given as TRBD1 or TRBD2 (5 bases each). This CDR3 region has 15 residues. The V and J ends lost 2 bases and 9 bases respectively, with 17 bases between them. The germline CDR1 and CDR2 sequences are MNHEY and SVGAGI. CDR3: CASSYELGIGTEQFF. The CDR3 bases are TGTGCCAGCAGTTACGAACTTGGGATTGGGACTGAGCAGTTCTTC.